These 17 T cell receptor beta chains were sequenced from one sample in a study of T cell responses to AZD1222 COVID-19 vaccine. Libraries were prepared by immunoSEQ multiplex PCR; TCRdb keeps only in-frame clonotypes and omits some of them. This sample has about 190,000 clones, with more than 80% found just once. The source material was peripheral blood, sampled on day 0 of AZD1222 vaccination. Every receptor here comes from an adult in good health.

This chain links TRBV15 with TRBJ1-2; D possibly corresponds to TRBD1 (5 bases). The CDR3 has 16 amino acids. V was trimmed by 0 bases and J by 3 bases, leaving 14 bases between them. Germline V gene data show CDR1 as LNHNV and CDR2 as YYDKDF (reference sequence). CDR3 residues: CATSRDYGAQDYGYTF. DNA of the CDR3: TGTGCCACCAGCAGAGATTACGGGGCCCAGGACTATGGCTACACCTTC. Filled out from reference TRBV15 and TRBJ1-2, the complete variable domain reads DAMVIQNPRYQVTQFGKPVTLSCSQTLNHNVMYWYQQKSSQAPKLLFHYYDKDFNNEADTPDNFQSRRPNTSFCFLDIRSPGLGDTAMYLCATSRDYGAQDYGYTFGSGTRLTVV.

V and J are TRBV4-1 and TRBJ1-5, with D uncertain. The CDR3 covers 14 residues. Trimming removed 1 base at V and 5 bases at J, with 9 bases between. The germline gives CDR1 MGHRA, CDR2 YSYEKL. The CDR3 nucleotides are TGCGCCAGCAGCCAAGTCTTGGGTGATCAGCCCCAGCATTTT. Translating gives CASSQVLGDQPQHF.

This clone showed up just once. The chain combines TRBV6-5 with TRBJ1-5, with 7 nucleotides matching TRBD1. Per germline, CDR1 MNHEY and CDR2 SVGAGI. The CDR3 totals 15 residues. J gave up 4 bases and V 0 bases, and 3 bases lay outside the gene matches. The chain's CDR3 is CASSYSGQLNQPQHF. The DNA of the CDR3 is TGTGCCAGCAGTTACTCGGGACAGCTTAATCAGCCCCAGCATTTT.

This sequence joins TRBV15 and TRBJ1-2, with TRBD1 identical over 12 bases. V trimming: 0 bases; J trimming: 8 bases; junction bases outside the gene matches: 13. Germline V gene data show CDR1 as LNHNV and CDR2 as YYDKDF (reference sequence). This CDR3 spans 18 amino acids. The CDR3 region is CATSRDWGSGTGGGGYTF. For the CDR3, the DNA is TGTGCCACCAGCAGAGATTGGGGGAGTGGGACAGGGGGCGGCGGCTACACCTTC.

The chain joins TRBV7-9 to TRBJ1-1; D call uncertain. The CDR3 consists of 15 residues. The ends were cut back, 2 bases at V and 1 base at J, with 11 bases in the middle. Germline CDR1 and CDR2: SEHNR and FQNEAQ (reference sequence). CDR3 residues: CASSLISRPNTEAFF. CDR3 nucleotides: TGTGCCAGCAGCTTAATTAGTCGGCCGAACACTGAAGCTTTCTTT.

This clone appeared a single time. The chain uses TRBV7-2 and TRBJ1-2; 8 bases fit TRBD1. Per germline, CDR1 SGHTA and CDR2 FQGNSA. This CDR3 contains 17 residues. J gave up 0 bases and V 1 base, and 7 bases lay outside the gene matches. The CDR3 reads CASSLGTGTPSNYGYTF. Written as DNA, the CDR3 is TGTGCCAGCAGCTTAGGGACAGGGACCCCCTCTAACTATGGCTACACCTTC. Combining the CDR3 with reference TRBV7-2 and TRBJ1-2 gives the whole variable domain GAGVSQSPSNKVTEKGKDVELRCDPISGHTALYWYRQSLGQGLEFLIYFQGNSAPDKSGLPSDRFSAERTGGSVSTLTIQRTQQEDSAVYLCASSLGTGTPSNYGYTFGSGTRLTVV.

The chain is built from TRBV6-5 and TRBJ1-2, with TRBD1 matching 8 bases. The CDR3 is 13 residues long. Losses at the gene ends were 6 bases for V and 8 bases for J; bases not matched to a gene: 8. CDR1 is MNHEY, CDR2 SVGAGI, per germline. The CDR3 here is CASRWTGQSGYTF. DNA for the CDR3: TGTGCCAGCAGATGGACAGGGCAGAGCGGCTACACCTTC.

The chain combines TRBV5-6 with TRBJ2-5, with a tentative D call TRBD2 (7 bases). V lost 3 bases and J lost 5, with 17 bases in between. CDR1 is SGHDT, CDR2 YYEEEE, per germline. The CDR3 has 15 amino acids. The CDR3 loop is CASSYRTVGGETQYF. The CDR3 DNA follows: TGTGCCAGCAGCTATCGGACAGTGGGGGGGGAGACCCAGTACTTC.

This chain joins TRBV5-1 and TRBJ1-2; 11 bases are a match to TRBD1. Germline assignment: CDR1 SGHRS and CDR2 YFSETQ. The V and J ends lost 5 bases and 6 bases, in that order; junction bases with no gene match: 6. CDR3 length equals 14 residues. DNA for the CDR3: TGCGCCAGCAGTCGGACAGGGGGCTCGGATGGCTACACCTTC. Translated: CASSRTGGSDGYTF. The complete variable domain, with remaining parts taken from reference TRBV5-1 and TRBJ1-2, reads KAGVTQTPRYLIKTRGQQVTLSCSPISGHRSVSWYQQTPGQGLQFLFEYFSETQRNKGNFPGRFSGRQFSNSRSEMNVSTLELGDSALYLCASSRTGGSDGYTFGSGTRLTVV.

The chain couples TRBV6-5 to TRBJ1-4, with D perhaps TRBD1 (5 bases). Deletions cut 6 bases from V and 5 bases from J, with 13 bases between. CDR1 is MNHEY and CDR2 is SVGAGI in the germline V gene. The CDR3 length is 14 residues. The CDR3 coding sequence is TGTGCCAGCAGCAAAGCGGCAGGGAATGAAAAACTGTTTTTT. Translation: CASSKAAGNEKLFF.

This chain connects TRBV7-8 to TRBJ1-5, with a possible D match to TRBD1 (6 bases). Germline CDR1 and CDR2: SGHVS and FQNEAQ. This CDR3 spans 16 amino acids. Trimming removed 1 base from V and 6 bases from J, with 16 bases in between. CDR3 loop: CASSLGRGHPGQPQHF. As DNA, the CDR3 is TGTGCCAGCAGCTTAGGACGGGGGCACCCGGGTCAGCCCCAGCATTTT.

The rearrangement links TRBV7-9 to TRBJ1-2; D is ambiguous. CDR3 size: 13 residues. Per germline, CDR1 SEHNR and CDR2 FQNEAQ (reference sequence). The ends were cut back, 5 bases at V and 2 bases at J, with 9 bases in the middle. The CDR3, as DNA: TGTGCCAGCAGCCCTGGACGGAACTATGGCTACACCTTC. Encoded protein: CASSPGRNYGYTF.

J is TRBJ1-2 and V is TRBV6-2 or TRBV6-3, with D possibly being TRBD1 (5 bases). CDR1 and CDR2 from the germline V gene are MNHEY and SVGEGT. The CDR3 covers 13 residues. Trimming took 2 bases from V and 6 from J, leaving 10 bases between them. Written as DNA, the CDR3 is TGTGCCAGCAGTTACGGGACCGGTAATGGCTACACCTTC. This sequence encodes CASSYGTGNGYTF.

The chain has TRBV11-2 and TRBJ2-7; a weak D match, TRBD1 (5 bases). With 4 bases removed from V and 7 bases from J, the gap between germline ends came to 17 bases. This CDR3 is built from 14 residues. CDR1 SGHAT and CDR2 FQNNGV come from the germline V gene. The CDR3 DNA reads TGTGCCAGCAGCTCTGAGGCCGCAGGGTTGGAGCAGTACTTC. It translates to CASSSEAAGLEQYF.

The rearrangement joins TRBV5-5 to TRBJ1-2; D uncertain. V was trimmed by 4 bases and J by 4 bases, leaving 14 bases between them. Per the germline V gene, CDR1 is SGHKS and CDR2 is YYEKEE (reference sequence). The CDR3 loop spans 14 amino acids. CDR3 sequence (DNA): TGTGCCAGCAGCCCCGGGAGGGCAAGCTATGGCTACACCTTC. Amino acid sequence: CASSPGRASYGYTF.

The V call is TRBV6-5, the J call TRBJ1-5, with a possible D match to TRBD1 (6 bases). The CDR3 consists of 14 residues. V lost 7 bases and J 2 bases, leaving 12 bases between the germline ends. CDR1 is MNHEY, CDR2 SVGAGI, per germline. Here the CDR3 DNA reads TGTGCCAGCACCCGGACAGAGGGCAATCAGCCCCAGCATTTT. This codes for CASTRTEGNQPQHF.

This clone was recorded once. The CDR3 bases are TGTGCCAGCAAGATGACGGTGCCCGGGGAGCTGTTTTTT. This encodes CASKMTVPGELFF. V usage is TRBV12-3 or TRBV12-4 and J usage is TRBJ2-2; no reliable D call. The CDR3 runs to 13 residues. V was cut by 7 bases and J by 6 bases, with 12 bases left in between.